A single sample gave rise to the 2 T cell receptor beta chains below, sequenced in a study of blood T cell repertoires in COVID-19. Clones were sequenced by immunoSEQ multiplex PCR, and TCRdb holds only the in-frame ones, with some missing. In the table there are about 43,000 clones, approximately 86% of which are singletons. What was sequenced was peripheral blood. The receptors come from a woman of 80 years or more with active COVID-19.

The chain has TRBV12-3 or TRBV12-4 and TRBJ2-1, with 7 bases lining up with TRBD1. The CDR3 has 13 amino acids. The V gene end was trimmed by 3 bases and the J gene end by 10 bases; junction bases not matched to a gene: 6. CDR3 loop: CASSLIRGREQFF. CDR3 sequence (DNA): TGTGCCAGCAGTTTGATTAGGGGGCGCGAGCAGTTCTTC.

The chain recombines TRBV2 with TRBJ1-1; D ambiguous. Germline V CDR1 and CDR2: SNHLY, FYNNEI. CDR3 length: 13 amino acids. V was trimmed by 6 bases and J by 5 bases, leaving 13 bases between them. CDR3 sequence: CASSRQLGTEAFF. As DNA, the CDR3 is TGTGCCAGCAGCAGACAATTAGGAACTGAAGCTTTCTTT.